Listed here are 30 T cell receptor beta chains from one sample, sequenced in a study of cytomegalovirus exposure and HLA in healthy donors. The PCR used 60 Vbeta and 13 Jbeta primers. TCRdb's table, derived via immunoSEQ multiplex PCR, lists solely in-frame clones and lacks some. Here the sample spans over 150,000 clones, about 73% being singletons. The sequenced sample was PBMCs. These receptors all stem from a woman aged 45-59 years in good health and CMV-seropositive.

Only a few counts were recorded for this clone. CDR3 sequence reads: CASSLDRYYSPLHF. In nucleotides, the CDR3 is TGTGCCAGCAGCTTGGACAGGTATTATTCACCCCTCCACTTT. The chain joins TRBV5-6 to TRBJ1-6; D possibly corresponds to TRBD1 (5 bases). Germline V CDR1 and CDR2: SGHDT, YYEEEE. The V and J ends lost 0 bases and 8 bases respectively, with 9 bases between them. There are 14 residues in the CDR3.

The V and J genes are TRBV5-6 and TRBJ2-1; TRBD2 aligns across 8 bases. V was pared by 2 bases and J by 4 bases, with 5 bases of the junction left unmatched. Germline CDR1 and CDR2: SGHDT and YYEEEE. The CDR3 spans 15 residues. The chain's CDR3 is CASSFSGVRYNEQFF. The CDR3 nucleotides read TGTGCCAGCAGCTTTAGCGGGGTTAGGTACAATGAGCAGTTCTTC.

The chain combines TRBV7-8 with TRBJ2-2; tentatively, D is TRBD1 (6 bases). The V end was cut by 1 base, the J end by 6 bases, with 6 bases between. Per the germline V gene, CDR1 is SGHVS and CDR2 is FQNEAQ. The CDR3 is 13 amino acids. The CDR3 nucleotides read TGTGCCAGCAGCTTAGAGGGGGCCGGGGAGCTGTTTTTT. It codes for CASSLEGAGELFF. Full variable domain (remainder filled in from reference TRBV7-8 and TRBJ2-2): GAGVSQSPRYKVAKRGQDVALRCDPISGHVSLFWYQQALGQGPEFLTYFQNEAQLDKSGLPSDRFFAERPEGSVSTLKIQRTQQEDSAVYLCASSLEGAGELFFGEGSRLTVL.

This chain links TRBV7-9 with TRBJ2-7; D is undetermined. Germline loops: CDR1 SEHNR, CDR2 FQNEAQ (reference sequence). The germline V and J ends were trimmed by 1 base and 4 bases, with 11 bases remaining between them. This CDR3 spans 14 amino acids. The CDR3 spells CASSLGRSDYEQYF. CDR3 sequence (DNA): TGTGCCAGCAGCTTAGGACGGAGTGATTACGAGCAGTACTTC.

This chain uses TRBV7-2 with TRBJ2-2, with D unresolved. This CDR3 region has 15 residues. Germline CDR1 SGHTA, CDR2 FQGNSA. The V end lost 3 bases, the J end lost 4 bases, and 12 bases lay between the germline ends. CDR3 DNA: TGTGCCAGCAGCTTCAACCTTCAGGTCACCGGGGAGCTGTTTTTT. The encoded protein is CASSFNLQVTGELFF.

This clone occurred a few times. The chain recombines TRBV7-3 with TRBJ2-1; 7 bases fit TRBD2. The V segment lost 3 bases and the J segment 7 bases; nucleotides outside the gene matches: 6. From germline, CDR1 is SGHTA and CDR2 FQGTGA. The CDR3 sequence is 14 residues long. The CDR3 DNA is TGTGCCAGCAGCTTCCTGGGGGGGGGAAATGAGCAGTTCTTC. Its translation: CASSFLGGGNEQFF.

Here the CDR3 DNA reads TGTGCCAGCAGCTTGAGCCAGGGGCCCGGGGGCTACACCTTC. This codes for CASSLSQGPGGYTF. V and J are TRBV5-5 and TRBJ1-2; possible D gene TRBD1, 6 bases. Trimming pared 1 base from V and 8 bases from J, leaving 15 bases between. The CDR3 is 14 residues long. CDR1 and CDR2 (germline): SGHKS, YYEKEE (reference sequence).

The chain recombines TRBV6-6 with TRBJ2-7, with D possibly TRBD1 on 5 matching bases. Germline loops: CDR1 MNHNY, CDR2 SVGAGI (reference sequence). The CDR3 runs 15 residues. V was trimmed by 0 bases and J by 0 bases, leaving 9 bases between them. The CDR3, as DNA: TGTGCCAGCAGTTACTCGGACATAAGCTCCTACGAGCAGTACTTC. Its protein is CASSYSDISSYEQYF.

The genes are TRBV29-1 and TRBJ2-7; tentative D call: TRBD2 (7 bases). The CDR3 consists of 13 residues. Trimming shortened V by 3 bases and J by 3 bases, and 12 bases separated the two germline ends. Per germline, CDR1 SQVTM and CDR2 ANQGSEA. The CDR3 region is CSVDKGGDYEQYF. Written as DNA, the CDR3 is TGCAGCGTTGACAAGGGGGGGGACTACGAGCAGTACTTC.

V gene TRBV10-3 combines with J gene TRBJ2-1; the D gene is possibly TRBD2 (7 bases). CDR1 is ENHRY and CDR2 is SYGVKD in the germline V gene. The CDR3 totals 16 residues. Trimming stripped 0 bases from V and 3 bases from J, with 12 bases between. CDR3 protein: CAISESKGGIYNEQFF. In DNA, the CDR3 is TGTGCCATCAGTGAGTCGAAGGGGGGGATCTACAATGAGCAGTTCTTC.

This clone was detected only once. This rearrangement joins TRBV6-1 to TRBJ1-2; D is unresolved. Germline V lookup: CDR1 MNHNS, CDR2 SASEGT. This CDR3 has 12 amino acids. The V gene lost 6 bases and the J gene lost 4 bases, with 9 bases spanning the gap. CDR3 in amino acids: CASSLTTYGYTF. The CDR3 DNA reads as TGTGCCAGCAGCTTGACAACCTATGGCTACACCTTC.

CDR3 sequence (DNA): TGTGCCAGCAGTGCAAGACAGGGGGCAGCGGCAGATACGCAGTATTTT. Translation: CASSARQGAAADTQYF. The gene calls are TRBV6-1 and TRBJ2-3; 10 nucleotides agree with TRBD1. The CDR3 contains 16 residues. Looked up from germline, CDR1 is MNHNS and CDR2 is SASEGT. V lost 4 bases and J lost 4; bases outside the gene matches: 8.

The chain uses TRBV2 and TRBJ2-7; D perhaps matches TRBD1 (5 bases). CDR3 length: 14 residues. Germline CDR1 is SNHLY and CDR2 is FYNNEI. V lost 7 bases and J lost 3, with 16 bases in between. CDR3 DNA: TGTGCCAGCAATCATGGGGCGCTGGGCTACGAGCAGTACTTC. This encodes CASNHGALGYEQYF. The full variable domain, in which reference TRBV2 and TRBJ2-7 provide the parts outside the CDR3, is EPEVTQTPSHQVTQMGQEVILRCVPISNHLYFYWYRQILGQKVEFLVSFYNNEISEKSEIFDDQFSVERPDGSNFTLKIRSTKLEDSAMYFCASNHGALGYEQYFGPGTRLTVT.

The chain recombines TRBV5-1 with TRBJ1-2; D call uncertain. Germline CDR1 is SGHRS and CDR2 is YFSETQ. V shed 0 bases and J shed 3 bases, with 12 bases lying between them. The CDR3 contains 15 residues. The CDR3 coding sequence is TGCGCCAGCAGCTTGGCTTCCGGGTACGACTATGGCTACACCTTC. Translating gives CASSLASGYDYGYTF.

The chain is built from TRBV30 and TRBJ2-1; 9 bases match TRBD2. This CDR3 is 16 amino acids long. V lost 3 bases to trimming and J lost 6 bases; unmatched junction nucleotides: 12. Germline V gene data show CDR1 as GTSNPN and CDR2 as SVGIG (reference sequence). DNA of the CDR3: TGTGCCTGGAGGGGGGCTAGCGGGGTCAGGGGCAATGAGCAGTTCTTC. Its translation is CAWRGASGVRGNEQFF.

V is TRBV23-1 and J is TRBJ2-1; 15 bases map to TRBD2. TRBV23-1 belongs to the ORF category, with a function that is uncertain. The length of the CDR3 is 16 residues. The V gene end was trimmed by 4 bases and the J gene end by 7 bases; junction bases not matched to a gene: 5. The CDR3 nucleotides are TGCGCCAGCAGTCCGGGACTAGCGGGGGGAATGAATGAGCAGTTCTTC. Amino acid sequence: CASSPGLAGGMNEQFF.

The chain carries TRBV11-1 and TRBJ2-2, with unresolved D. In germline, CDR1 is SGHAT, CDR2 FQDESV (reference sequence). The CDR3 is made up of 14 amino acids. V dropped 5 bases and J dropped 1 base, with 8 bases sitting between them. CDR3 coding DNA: TGTGCCAGCAGCCCTCAGGAGAACACCGGGGAGCTGTTTTTT. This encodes CASSPQENTGELFF.

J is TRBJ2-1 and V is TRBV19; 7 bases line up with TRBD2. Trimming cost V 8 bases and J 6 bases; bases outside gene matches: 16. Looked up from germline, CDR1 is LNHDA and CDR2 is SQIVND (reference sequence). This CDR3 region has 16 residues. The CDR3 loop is CASSYLQGLGSNEQFF. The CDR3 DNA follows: TGTGCCAGTTCCTACCTCCAAGGACTAGGGTCCAATGAGCAGTTCTTC. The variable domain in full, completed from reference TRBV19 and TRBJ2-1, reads DGGITQSPKYLFRKEGQNVTLSCEQNLNHDAMYWYRQDPGQGLRLIYYSQIVNDFQKGDIAEGYSVSREKKESFPLTVTSAQKNPTAFYLCASSYLQGLGSNEQFFGPGTRLTVL.

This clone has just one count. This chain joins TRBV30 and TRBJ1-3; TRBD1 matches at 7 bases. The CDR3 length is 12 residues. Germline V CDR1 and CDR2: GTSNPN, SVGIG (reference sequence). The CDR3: CGQSTGVNTIYF. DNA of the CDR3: TGTGGCCAGAGCACAGGGGTAAACACCATATATTTT. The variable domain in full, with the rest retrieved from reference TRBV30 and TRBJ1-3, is SQTIHQWPATLVQPVGSPLSLECTVEGTSNPNLYWYRQAAGRGLQLLFYSVGIGQISSEVPQNLSASRPQDRQFILSSKKLLLSDSGFYLCGQSTGVNTIYFGEGSWLTVV.

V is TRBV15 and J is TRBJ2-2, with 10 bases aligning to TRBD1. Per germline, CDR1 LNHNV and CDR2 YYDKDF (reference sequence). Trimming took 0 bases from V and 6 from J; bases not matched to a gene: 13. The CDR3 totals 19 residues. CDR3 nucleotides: TGTGCCACCAGCAGAGATAGGGTAGGGGACAGGGGAAAGGCCGGGGAGCTGTTTTTT. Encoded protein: CATSRDRVGDRGKAGELFF.

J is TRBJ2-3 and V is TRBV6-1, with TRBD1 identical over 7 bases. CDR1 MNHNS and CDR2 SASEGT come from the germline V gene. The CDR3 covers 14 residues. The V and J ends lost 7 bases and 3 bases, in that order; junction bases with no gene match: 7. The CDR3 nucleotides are TGTGCCAGCACCCGACAGGGCTGGACAGATACGCAGTATTTT. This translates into CASTRQGWTDTQYF.

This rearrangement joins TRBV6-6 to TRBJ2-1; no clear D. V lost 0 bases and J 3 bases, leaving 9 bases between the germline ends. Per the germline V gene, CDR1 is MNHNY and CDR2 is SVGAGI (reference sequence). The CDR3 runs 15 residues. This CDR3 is CASSYSLQNYNEQFF. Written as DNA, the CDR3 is TGTGCCAGCAGTTACTCGTTACAGAACTACAATGAGCAGTTCTTC.

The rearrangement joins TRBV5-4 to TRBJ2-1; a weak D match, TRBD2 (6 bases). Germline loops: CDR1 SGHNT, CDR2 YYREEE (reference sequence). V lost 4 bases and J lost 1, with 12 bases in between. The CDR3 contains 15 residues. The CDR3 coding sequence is TGTGCCAGCAGCCTCTTCGGGGGTTCCTACAATGAGCAGTTCTTC. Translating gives CASSLFGGSYNEQFF.

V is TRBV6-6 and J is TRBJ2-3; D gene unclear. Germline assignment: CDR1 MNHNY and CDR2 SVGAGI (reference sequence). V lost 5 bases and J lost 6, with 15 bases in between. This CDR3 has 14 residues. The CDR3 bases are TGTGCCAGCAGTCCTCTAGATCGGCCCGATACGCAGTATTTT. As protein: CASSPLDRPDTQYF.

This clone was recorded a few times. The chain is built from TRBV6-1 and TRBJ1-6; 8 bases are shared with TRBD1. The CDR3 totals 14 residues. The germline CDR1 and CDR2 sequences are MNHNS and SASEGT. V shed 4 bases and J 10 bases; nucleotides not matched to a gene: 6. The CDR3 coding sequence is TGTGCCAGCAGTGCGACAGGGGTCCGATCACCCCTCCACTTT. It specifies CASSATGVRSPLHF.

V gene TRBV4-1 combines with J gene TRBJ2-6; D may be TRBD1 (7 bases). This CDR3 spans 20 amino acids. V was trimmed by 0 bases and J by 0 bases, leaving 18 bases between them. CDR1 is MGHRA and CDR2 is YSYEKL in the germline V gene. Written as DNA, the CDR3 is TGCGCCAGCAGCCAAGAGAAAGGGAGACAGGGAGGCTCTGGGGCCAACGTCCTGACTTTC. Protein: CASSQEKGRQGGSGANVLTF.

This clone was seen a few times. The CDR3 reads CASSYARKETQYF. DNA for the CDR3: TGTGCCAGCAGTTACGCGAGGAAAGAGACCCAGTACTTC. The rearrangement joins TRBV6-5 to TRBJ2-5; D remains ambiguous. The CDR3 has 13 amino acids. Per germline, CDR1 MNHEY and CDR2 SVGAGI. Trimming took 2 bases from V and 3 from J, leaving 7 bases between them.

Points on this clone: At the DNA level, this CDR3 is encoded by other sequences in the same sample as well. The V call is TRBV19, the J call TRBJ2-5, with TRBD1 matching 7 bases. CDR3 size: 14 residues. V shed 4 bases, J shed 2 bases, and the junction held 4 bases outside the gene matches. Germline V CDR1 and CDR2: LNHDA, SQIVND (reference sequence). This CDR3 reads CASSTYRGQETQYF. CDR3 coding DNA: TGTGCCAGTAGTACGTACAGGGGTCAAGAGACCCAGTACTTC.

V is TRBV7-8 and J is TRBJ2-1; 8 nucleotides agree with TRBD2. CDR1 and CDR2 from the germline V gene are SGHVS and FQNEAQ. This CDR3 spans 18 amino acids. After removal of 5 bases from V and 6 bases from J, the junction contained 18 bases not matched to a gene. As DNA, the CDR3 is TGTGCCAGCAGCGGGCAGGGAGTTCGAGCGGGGGCCTTCAATGAGCAGTTCTTC. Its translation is CASSGQGVRAGAFNEQFF. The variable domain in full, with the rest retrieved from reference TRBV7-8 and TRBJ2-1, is GAGVSQSPRYKVAKRGQDVALRCDPISGHVSLFWYQQALGQGPEFLTYFQNEAQLDKSGLPSDRFFAERPEGSVSTLKIQRTQQEDSAVYLCASSGQGVRAGAFNEQFFGPGTRLTVL.

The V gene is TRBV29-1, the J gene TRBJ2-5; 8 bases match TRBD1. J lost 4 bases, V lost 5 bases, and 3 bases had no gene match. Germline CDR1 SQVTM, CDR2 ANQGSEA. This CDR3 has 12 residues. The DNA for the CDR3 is TGCAGCGTTCAACAGGGGGGAGAGACCCAGTACTTC. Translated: CSVQQGGETQYF. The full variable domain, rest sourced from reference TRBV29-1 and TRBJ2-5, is SAVISQKPSRDICQRGTSLTIQCQVDSQVTMMFWYRQQPGQSLTLIATANQGSEATYESGFVIDKFPISRPNLTFSTLTVSNMSPEDSSIYLCSVQQGGETQYFGPGTRLLVL.